The clone carrying this T cell receptor beta chain was recorded only once. The protocol was immunoSEQ multiplex PCR, while the TCRdb copy is restricted to in-frame clones and leaves out a portion. This table has 100,000 to 150,000 clones, roughly four fifths appearing once. This specimen belongs to a study of blood T cell repertoires in COVID-19. Material: peripheral blood. The TCR comes from a man aged 55-75 years with acute or convalescent COVID-19.

The CDR3 DNA sequence: TGCGCCAGCAGCTTGGTCGGACAGGGGGCAGGGGTCTACGGCTACACCTTC. As protein: CASSLVGQGAGVYGYTF. The rearrangement joins TRBV5-1 to TRBJ1-2, with TRBD1 identical over 11 bases. The length of the CDR3 is 17 residues. With 0 bases clipped from V and 8 bases from J, the junction kept 12 bases outside the gene matches. Germline-derived CDR1 and CDR2 are SGHRS and YFSETQ.